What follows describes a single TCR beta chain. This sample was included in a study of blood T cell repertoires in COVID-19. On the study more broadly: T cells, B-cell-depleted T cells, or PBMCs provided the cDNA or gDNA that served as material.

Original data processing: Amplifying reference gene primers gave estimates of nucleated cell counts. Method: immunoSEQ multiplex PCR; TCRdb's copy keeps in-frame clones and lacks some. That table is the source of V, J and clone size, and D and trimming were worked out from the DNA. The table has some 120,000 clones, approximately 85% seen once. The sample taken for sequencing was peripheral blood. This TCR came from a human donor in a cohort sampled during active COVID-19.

CDR3 protein: CASSETPSGGRETQYF. The CDR3 bases are TGTGCCAGCAGTGAAACACCTAGCGGGGGCCGGGAGACCCAGTACTTC. V usage is TRBV2 and J usage is TRBJ2-5; 10 bases are a match to TRBD2. This CDR3 comprises 16 residues. V shed 2 bases, J shed 5 bases, and the junction held 8 bases outside the gene matches. Per germline, CDR1 SNHLY and CDR2 FYNNEI.